The clone carrying this T cell receptor (beta chain) was seen ten or more times. Original methodology: A classifier of distant metastasis in papillary thyroid cancer was built from CDR3 differences (across clinicopathological groups). TCRdb called clones again from the PCR reads with MiXCR. The V and J calls here are based on TCRdb, not the publication. The repertoire holds tens of thousands of clones, roughly 18% seen once, with 6.5% to 8.5% in the top ten. The data were obtained in a study of metastatic and nonmetastatic thyroid tumors. About the study: Across peripheral blood and tumor or nodule tissue samples taken from malignant and benign thyroid patients, the repertoires were compared with one another.

Patients were all untreated before their thyroid surgery. The CDR3 spans 14 residues. The germline gives CDR1 SSHAT, CDR2 FNYEAQ (reference sequence). The receptor's source is a female donor with papillary thyroid cancer or a benign thyroid nodule (not recorded which). Some clones in this sample may be carry-over from other donors' samples. The V gene is TRBV7-7, the J gene TRBJ2-5, with D tentatively TRBD1 (6 bases). Sequencing input: blood. The CDR3 DNA sequence: TGTGCTGCACACGCCAGGGGATTTAGGGAGACCCAGTACTTC. This sequence encodes CAAHARGFRETQYF.